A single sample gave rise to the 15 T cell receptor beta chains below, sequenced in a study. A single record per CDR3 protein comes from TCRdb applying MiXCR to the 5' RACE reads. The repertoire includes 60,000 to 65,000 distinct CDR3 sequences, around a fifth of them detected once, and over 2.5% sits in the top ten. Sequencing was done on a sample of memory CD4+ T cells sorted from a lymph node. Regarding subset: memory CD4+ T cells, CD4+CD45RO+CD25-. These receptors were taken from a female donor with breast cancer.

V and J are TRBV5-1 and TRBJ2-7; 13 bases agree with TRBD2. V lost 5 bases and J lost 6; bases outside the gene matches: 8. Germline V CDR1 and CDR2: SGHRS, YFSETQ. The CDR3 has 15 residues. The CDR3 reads CASRQGGLAGTEQYF. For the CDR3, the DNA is TGCGCCAGCAGACAGGGGGGACTAGCGGGAACCGAGCAGTACTTC.

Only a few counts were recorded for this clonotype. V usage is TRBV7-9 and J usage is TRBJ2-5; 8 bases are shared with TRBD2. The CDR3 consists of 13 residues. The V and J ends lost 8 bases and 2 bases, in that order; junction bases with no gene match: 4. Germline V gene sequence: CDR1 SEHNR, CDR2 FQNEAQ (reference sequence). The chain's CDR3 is CASGGRNQETQYF. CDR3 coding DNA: TGTGCCAGCGGCGGGAGGAATCAAGAGACCCAGTACTTC.

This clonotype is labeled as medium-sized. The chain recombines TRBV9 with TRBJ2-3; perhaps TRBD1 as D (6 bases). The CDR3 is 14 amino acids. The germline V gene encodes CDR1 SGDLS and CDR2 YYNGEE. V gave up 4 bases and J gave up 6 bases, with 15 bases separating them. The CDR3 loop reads CASSHTQGWDTQYF. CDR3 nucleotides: TGTGCCAGCAGCCACACCCAGGGGTGGGATACGCAGTATTTT.

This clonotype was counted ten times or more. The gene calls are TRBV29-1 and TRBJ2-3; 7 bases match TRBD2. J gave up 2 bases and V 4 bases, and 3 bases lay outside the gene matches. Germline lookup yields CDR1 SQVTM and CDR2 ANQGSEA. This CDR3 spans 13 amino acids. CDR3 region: CSVVRGSTDTQYF. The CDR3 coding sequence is TGCAGCGTTGTGCGGGGGTCCACAGATACGCAGTATTTT.

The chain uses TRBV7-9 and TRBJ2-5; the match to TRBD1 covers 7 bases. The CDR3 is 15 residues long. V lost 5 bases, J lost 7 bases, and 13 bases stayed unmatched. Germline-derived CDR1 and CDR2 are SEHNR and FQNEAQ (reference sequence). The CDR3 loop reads CASSPGLFQGVTQYF. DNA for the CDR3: TGTGCCAGCAGCCCCGGGCTATTTCAGGGGGTGACCCAGTACTTC.

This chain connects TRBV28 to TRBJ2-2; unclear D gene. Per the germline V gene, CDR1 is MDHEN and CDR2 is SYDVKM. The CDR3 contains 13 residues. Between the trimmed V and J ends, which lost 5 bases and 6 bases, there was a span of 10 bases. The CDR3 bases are TGTGCCAGCAGTCAGCAAACCGCCGGGGAGCTGTTTTTT. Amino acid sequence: CASSQQTAGELFF.

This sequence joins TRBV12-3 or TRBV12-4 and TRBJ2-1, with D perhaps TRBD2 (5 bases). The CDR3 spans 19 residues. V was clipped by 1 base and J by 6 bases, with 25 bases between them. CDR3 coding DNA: TGTGCCAGCAGTTTAGTCGGGGTTAAAATTACCACCGGTAGCAATGAGCAGTTCTTC. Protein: CASSLVGVKITTGSNEQFF.

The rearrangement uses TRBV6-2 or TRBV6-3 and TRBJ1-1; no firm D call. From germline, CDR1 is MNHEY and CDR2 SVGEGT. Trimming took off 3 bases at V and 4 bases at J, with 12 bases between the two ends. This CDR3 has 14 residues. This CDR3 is CASSYKGVVTEAFF. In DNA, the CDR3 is TGTGCCAGCAGTTATAAGGGAGTGGTCACTGAAGCTTTCTTT.

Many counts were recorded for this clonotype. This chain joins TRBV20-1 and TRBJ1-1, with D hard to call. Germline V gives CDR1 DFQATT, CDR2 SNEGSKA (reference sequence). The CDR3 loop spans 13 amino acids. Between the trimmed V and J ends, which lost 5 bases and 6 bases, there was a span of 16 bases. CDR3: CSAFRAPGPEAFF. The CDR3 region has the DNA TGCAGTGCTTTCCGGGCCCCTGGGCCTGAAGCTTTCTTT.

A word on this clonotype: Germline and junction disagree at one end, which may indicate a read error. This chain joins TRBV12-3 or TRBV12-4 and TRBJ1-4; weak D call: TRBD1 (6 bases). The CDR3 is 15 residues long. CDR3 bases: TGTGCCAGCAGGAGTACAGGGTCAACTAATGAGAAACTGTTTTTT. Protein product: CASRSTGSTNEKLFF.

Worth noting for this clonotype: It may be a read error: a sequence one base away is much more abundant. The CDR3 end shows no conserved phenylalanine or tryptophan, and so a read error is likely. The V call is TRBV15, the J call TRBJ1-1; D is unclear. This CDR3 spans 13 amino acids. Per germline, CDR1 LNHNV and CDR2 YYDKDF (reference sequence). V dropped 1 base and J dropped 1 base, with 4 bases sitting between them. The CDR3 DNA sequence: TGTGCCACCAGCAGAGTCAAGAACACTGAAGCTTTCCTT. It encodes CATSRVKNTEAFL.

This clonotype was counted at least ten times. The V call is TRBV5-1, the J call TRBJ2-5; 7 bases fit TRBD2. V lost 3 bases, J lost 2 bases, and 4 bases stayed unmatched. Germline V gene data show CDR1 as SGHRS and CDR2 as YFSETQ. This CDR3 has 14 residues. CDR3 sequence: CASSSGTTQETQYF. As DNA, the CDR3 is TGCGCCAGCAGCTCCGGGACTACGCAAGAGACCCAGTACTTC. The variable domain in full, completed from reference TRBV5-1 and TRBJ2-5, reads KAGVTQTPRYLIKTRGQQVTLSCSPISGHRSVSWYQQTPGQGLQFLFEYFSETQRNKGNFPGRFSGRQFSNSRSEMNVSTLELGDSALYLCASSSGTTQETQYFGPGTRLLVL.

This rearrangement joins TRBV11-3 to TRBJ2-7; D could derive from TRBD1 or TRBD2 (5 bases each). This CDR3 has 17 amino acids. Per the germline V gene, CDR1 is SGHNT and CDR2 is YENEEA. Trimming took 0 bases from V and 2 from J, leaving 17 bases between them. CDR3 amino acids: CASSLDGDPDKPYEQYF. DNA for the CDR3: TGTGCCAGCAGCTTAGATGGGGACCCGGACAAACCCTACGAGCAGTACTTC.

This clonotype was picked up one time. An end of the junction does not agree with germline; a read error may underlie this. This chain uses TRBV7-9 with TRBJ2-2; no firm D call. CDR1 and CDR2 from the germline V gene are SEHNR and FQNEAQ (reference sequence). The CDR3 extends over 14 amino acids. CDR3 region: CSSSFAGIIRELFF. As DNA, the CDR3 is TGTTCCAGCAGCTTTGCAGGTATCATCAGGGAGCTGTTTTTT.

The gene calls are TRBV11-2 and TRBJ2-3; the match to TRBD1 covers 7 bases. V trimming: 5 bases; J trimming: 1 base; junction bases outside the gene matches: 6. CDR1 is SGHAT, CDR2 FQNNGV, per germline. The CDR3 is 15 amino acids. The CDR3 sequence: CASSPQGMGTDTQYF. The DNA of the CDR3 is TGTGCCAGCAGCCCACAGGGGATGGGCACAGATACGCAGTATTTT.